These 19 T cell receptor beta chains were all obtained from the same sample, sequenced in a study of T cells in Graves' hyperthyroidism and ophthalmopathy. Researchers took RNA transcripts and amplified the TCR beta CDR3 regions from them. The primer set for the first-round RT-PCR of the TCR CDR3 was HTBI. TCRdb reprocessed the multiplex PCR reads with MiXCR, giving one entry per CDR3 protein. There are about 680,000 distinct CDR3 sequences in the sample; 30% to 40% occur only once, and approximately 31% lies in the top ten. The sample consisted of blood. These receptors all stem from a woman in her thirties or forties with Graves' hyperthyroidism.

The chain recombines TRBV4-1 with TRBJ1-2; TRBD1 is a possible D gene (5 bases). CDR3 length: 14 residues. The V end was cut by 3 bases, the J end by 5 bases, with 13 bases between. The germline gives CDR1 MGHRA, CDR2 YSYEKL. In nucleotides, the CDR3 is TGCGCCAGCAGCCAGACAGCTTTCCCTTATGGCTACACCTTC. Translated, it gives CASSQTAFPYGYTF.

The chain joins TRBV7-9 to TRBJ1-2; 11 bases line up with TRBD1. There are 16 residues in the CDR3. V lost 4 bases and J lost 6; bases outside the gene matches: 10. CDR1 is SEHNR, CDR2 FQNEAQ, per germline (reference sequence). CDR3 residues: CASSSYRDRGVNGYTF. In DNA form, the CDR3 reads TGTGCCAGCAGCTCCTACCGGGACAGGGGGGTCAATGGCTACACCTTC.

This clonotype was counted ten times or more. V usage is TRBV6-6 and J usage is TRBJ1-6, with 10 bases identical to TRBD1. Germline assignment: CDR1 MNHNY and CDR2 SVGAGI (reference sequence). With 6 bases clipped from V and 7 bases from J, the junction kept 3 bases outside the gene matches. This CDR3 region has 14 residues. DNA of the CDR3: TGTGCCAGCAGGGGGACAGGGGACAATTCACCCCTCCACTTT. Translated, it gives CASRGTGDNSPLHF.

The sample holds many counts of this clonotype. The chain carries TRBV7-2 and TRBJ1-6; D is possibly TRBD1 (6 bases). The V end lost 5 bases, the J end lost 3 bases, and 11 bases lay between the germline ends. This CDR3 contains 15 residues. Per the germline V gene, CDR1 is SGHTA and CDR2 is FQGNSA. The CDR3 loop is CASSGRQVYNSPLHF. The DNA of the CDR3 is TGTGCCAGCAGCGGAAGACAGGTCTATAATTCACCCCTCCACTTT.

This clonotype was recorded a few times. The chain recombines TRBV6-5 with TRBJ2-5; TRBD2 agrees at 11 bases. Germline V gene lookup returns CDR1 MNHEY and CDR2 SVGAGI. The J segment lost 2 bases and the V segment lost 7 bases, leaving 15 bases of the junction unmatched. The CDR3 has 18 residues. The CDR3 sequence: CASTRWGKWTSGQETQYF. DNA of the CDR3: TGTGCCAGCACACGATGGGGTAAATGGACTAGCGGGCAAGAGACCCAGTACTTC.

The chain carries TRBV2 and TRBJ2-7, with 12 bases that match TRBD1. CDR1 SNHLY and CDR2 FYNNEI come from the germline V gene. V lost 9 bases to trimming and J lost 3 bases; unmatched junction nucleotides: 9. The CDR3 runs to 15 residues. CDR3 in amino acids: CASRTGTGGGYEQYF. The CDR3 region has the DNA TGTGCCAGTCGGACCGGGACAGGGGGCGGCTACGAGCAGTACTTC.

The gene calls are TRBV7-2 and TRBJ1-1; a possible D gene is TRBD1 (6 bases). Trimming removed 3 bases from V and 0 bases from J, with 23 bases in between. CDR1 and CDR2 (germline): SGHTA, FQGNSA. CDR3 length equals 19 residues. This chain's CDR3 is CASSLGAGATLRMNTEAFF. CDR3 sequence (DNA): TGTGCCAGCAGCTTGGGAGCAGGGGCGACCCTCCGCATGAACACTGAAGCTTTCTTT.

This clonotype was seen a few times. The genes are TRBV6-5 and TRBJ1-1; D gene unclear. Trimming left V 7 bases short and J 1 base short, with 16 bases between. Germline CDR1 reads MNHEY; CDR2 reads SVGAGI. This CDR3 spans 15 amino acids. The CDR3 sequence is CASTYTRGGNTEAFF. The DNA for the CDR3 is TGTGCCAGCACCTATACCCGGGGAGGGAACACTGAAGCTTTCTTT.

A few counts support this clonotype. The gene calls are TRBV20-1 and TRBJ2-7; the D gene is possibly TRBD2 (5 bases). The germline V gene encodes CDR1 DFQATT and CDR2 SNEGSKA (reference sequence). Trimming removed 5 bases from V and 2 bases from J, with 19 bases in between. The CDR3 is 15 residues long. CDR3 sequence: CSAPRPDGSAYEQYF. CDR3 DNA sequence: TGCAGTGCTCCGAGGCCGGATGGGAGTGCCTACGAGCAGTACTTC.

This clonotype was found a few times. This chain links TRBV20-1 with TRBJ1-5; 7 nucleotides match TRBD1. Per the germline V gene, CDR1 is DFQATT and CDR2 is SNEGSKA (reference sequence). Unmatched junction bases numbered 3, after V lost 4 bases and J lost 3 bases. CDR3 length equals 13 residues. The CDR3 region is CSATDRVNQPQHF. The CDR3 DNA reads TGCAGTGCTACAGACAGGGTCAATCAGCCCCAGCATTTT.

Many counts were recorded for this clonotype. The rearrangement links TRBV7-2 to TRBJ2-7; 10 bases line up with TRBD2. Germline trimming cut 1 base from V and 2 bases from J; bases unmatched to any gene: 5. The CDR3 extends over 16 amino acids. Germline V gene lookup returns CDR1 SGHTA and CDR2 FQGNSA. CDR3 amino acids: CASSLGLAGAPYEQYF. The CDR3 nucleotides are TGTGCCAGCAGCTTAGGGCTAGCGGGAGCACCCTACGAGCAGTACTTC.

The genes are TRBV7-8 and TRBJ1-5; no definite D call. V was clipped by 4 bases and J by 7 bases, with 11 bases between them. The germline V gene encodes CDR1 SGHVS and CDR2 FQNEAQ. CDR3 length: 13 residues. The chain's CDR3 is CASSSHVAQPQHF. The CDR3 DNA reads TGTGCCAGCAGCTCACACGTAGCCCAGCCCCAGCATTTT.

This clonotype occurred many times. The chain combines TRBV15 with TRBJ1-2; tentative D call: TRBD1 (6 bases). This CDR3 is 17 amino acids long. Germline V gene sequence: CDR1 LNHNV, CDR2 YYDKDF (reference sequence). V shed 8 bases and J shed 4 bases, with 26 bases lying between them. This CDR3 is CATGDAINTSRGYGYTF. Written as DNA, the CDR3 is TGTGCCACCGGAGATGCGATCAATACAAGCAGGGGCTATGGCTACACCTTC.

This clonotype was seen many times. This chain joins TRBV29-1 and TRBJ1-1; perhaps TRBD1 as D (5 bases). Trimming pared 5 bases from V and 3 bases from J, leaving 16 bases between. The CDR3 sequence is 14 residues long. Per the germline V gene, CDR1 is SQVTM and CDR2 is ANQGSEA. CDR3 nucleotide sequence: TGCAGCGTTCTTAATAAATGGGGCTACACTGAAGCTTTCTTT. This sequence encodes CSVLNKWGYTEAFF.

This rearrangement joins TRBV6-5 to TRBJ1-1; TRBD1 agrees at 10 bases. CDR3 size: 14 residues. Germline V gives CDR1 MNHEY, CDR2 SVGAGI. V gave up 10 bases and J gave up 8 bases; unmatched junction bases: 13. DNA of the CDR3: TGTGCCAACAGCTACTCCGGGACAGGGGAAGAAGCTTTCTTT. Residues: CANSYSGTGEEAFF.

This clonotype was seen ten or more times. V is TRBV2 and J is TRBJ1-5; weak D call: TRBD1 (5 bases). The CDR3 totals 15 residues. The V end lost 6 bases, the J end lost 3 bases, and 15 bases lay between the germline ends. Germline CDR1 SNHLY, CDR2 FYNNEI. The chain's CDR3 is CASSPGPEINQPQHF. The CDR3 DNA is TGTGCCAGCAGCCCGGGACCGGAAATCAATCAGCCCCAGCATTTT.

V and J are TRBV20-1 and TRBJ2-7; D gene ambiguous. Germline-derived CDR1 and CDR2 are DFQATT and SNEGSKA (reference sequence). Trimming removed 6 bases at V and 0 bases at J, with 15 bases between. CDR3 length equals 14 residues. CDR3 residues: CSAPPFTDSYEQYF. The CDR3 DNA follows: TGCAGTGCCCCACCTTTTACAGACTCCTACGAGCAGTACTTC.

The rearrangement uses TRBV9 and TRBJ2-7; D is possibly TRBD2 (6 bases). The CDR3 contains 15 residues. The germline gives CDR1 SGDLS, CDR2 YYNGEE. The V and J ends lost 0 bases and 0 bases respectively, with 10 bases between them. CDR3 sequence (DNA): TGTGCCAGCAGCGTAGGGCAGGGACTCTCCTACGAGCAGTACTTC. This gives the protein CASSVGQGLSYEQYF.

The chain couples TRBV12-1 to TRBJ2-5; the table's D call TRBD1 went unverified against the DNA. TRBV12-1 has pseudogene status. This CDR3 is 20 amino acids long. The CDR3 coding sequence is TGTGCCAGCAGCTTTCCGGGACAGGGCGGGGGGGGGGATTTCCAAGAGACCCAGTACTTC. This translates into CASSFPGQGGGGDFQETQYF.